This T cell receptor beta chain was profiled in a study of response to subunit inactivated influenza vaccine. Findings and caveats of the study: The authors proposed limited new T cell recruitment per seasonal influenza vaccination.

MiXCR was run by TCRdb on the RT-PCR reads, yielding one entry per CDR3 protein. The repertoire includes approximately 700,000 distinct CDR3 sequences, approximately 15% of them detected once, and 5.5% to 7% sits in the top ten. Points on this clonotype: Its antigen is still unknown.

V lost 6 bases and J lost 13; bases outside the gene matches: 4. CDR3 length: 12 amino acids. The germline CDR1 and CDR2 sequences are SNHLY and FYNNEI. The chain recombines TRBV2 with TRBJ2-6; 9 nucleotides agree with TRBD1. Specimen: PBMCs from blood, collected 14 days before vaccination. The TCR sequence derives from a man aged 50 or older who received an inactivated influenza vaccine. CDR3 residues: CASSLTGGVLTF. CDR3 in DNA: TGTGCCAGCAGCTTGACAGGGGGAGTCCTGACTTTC.